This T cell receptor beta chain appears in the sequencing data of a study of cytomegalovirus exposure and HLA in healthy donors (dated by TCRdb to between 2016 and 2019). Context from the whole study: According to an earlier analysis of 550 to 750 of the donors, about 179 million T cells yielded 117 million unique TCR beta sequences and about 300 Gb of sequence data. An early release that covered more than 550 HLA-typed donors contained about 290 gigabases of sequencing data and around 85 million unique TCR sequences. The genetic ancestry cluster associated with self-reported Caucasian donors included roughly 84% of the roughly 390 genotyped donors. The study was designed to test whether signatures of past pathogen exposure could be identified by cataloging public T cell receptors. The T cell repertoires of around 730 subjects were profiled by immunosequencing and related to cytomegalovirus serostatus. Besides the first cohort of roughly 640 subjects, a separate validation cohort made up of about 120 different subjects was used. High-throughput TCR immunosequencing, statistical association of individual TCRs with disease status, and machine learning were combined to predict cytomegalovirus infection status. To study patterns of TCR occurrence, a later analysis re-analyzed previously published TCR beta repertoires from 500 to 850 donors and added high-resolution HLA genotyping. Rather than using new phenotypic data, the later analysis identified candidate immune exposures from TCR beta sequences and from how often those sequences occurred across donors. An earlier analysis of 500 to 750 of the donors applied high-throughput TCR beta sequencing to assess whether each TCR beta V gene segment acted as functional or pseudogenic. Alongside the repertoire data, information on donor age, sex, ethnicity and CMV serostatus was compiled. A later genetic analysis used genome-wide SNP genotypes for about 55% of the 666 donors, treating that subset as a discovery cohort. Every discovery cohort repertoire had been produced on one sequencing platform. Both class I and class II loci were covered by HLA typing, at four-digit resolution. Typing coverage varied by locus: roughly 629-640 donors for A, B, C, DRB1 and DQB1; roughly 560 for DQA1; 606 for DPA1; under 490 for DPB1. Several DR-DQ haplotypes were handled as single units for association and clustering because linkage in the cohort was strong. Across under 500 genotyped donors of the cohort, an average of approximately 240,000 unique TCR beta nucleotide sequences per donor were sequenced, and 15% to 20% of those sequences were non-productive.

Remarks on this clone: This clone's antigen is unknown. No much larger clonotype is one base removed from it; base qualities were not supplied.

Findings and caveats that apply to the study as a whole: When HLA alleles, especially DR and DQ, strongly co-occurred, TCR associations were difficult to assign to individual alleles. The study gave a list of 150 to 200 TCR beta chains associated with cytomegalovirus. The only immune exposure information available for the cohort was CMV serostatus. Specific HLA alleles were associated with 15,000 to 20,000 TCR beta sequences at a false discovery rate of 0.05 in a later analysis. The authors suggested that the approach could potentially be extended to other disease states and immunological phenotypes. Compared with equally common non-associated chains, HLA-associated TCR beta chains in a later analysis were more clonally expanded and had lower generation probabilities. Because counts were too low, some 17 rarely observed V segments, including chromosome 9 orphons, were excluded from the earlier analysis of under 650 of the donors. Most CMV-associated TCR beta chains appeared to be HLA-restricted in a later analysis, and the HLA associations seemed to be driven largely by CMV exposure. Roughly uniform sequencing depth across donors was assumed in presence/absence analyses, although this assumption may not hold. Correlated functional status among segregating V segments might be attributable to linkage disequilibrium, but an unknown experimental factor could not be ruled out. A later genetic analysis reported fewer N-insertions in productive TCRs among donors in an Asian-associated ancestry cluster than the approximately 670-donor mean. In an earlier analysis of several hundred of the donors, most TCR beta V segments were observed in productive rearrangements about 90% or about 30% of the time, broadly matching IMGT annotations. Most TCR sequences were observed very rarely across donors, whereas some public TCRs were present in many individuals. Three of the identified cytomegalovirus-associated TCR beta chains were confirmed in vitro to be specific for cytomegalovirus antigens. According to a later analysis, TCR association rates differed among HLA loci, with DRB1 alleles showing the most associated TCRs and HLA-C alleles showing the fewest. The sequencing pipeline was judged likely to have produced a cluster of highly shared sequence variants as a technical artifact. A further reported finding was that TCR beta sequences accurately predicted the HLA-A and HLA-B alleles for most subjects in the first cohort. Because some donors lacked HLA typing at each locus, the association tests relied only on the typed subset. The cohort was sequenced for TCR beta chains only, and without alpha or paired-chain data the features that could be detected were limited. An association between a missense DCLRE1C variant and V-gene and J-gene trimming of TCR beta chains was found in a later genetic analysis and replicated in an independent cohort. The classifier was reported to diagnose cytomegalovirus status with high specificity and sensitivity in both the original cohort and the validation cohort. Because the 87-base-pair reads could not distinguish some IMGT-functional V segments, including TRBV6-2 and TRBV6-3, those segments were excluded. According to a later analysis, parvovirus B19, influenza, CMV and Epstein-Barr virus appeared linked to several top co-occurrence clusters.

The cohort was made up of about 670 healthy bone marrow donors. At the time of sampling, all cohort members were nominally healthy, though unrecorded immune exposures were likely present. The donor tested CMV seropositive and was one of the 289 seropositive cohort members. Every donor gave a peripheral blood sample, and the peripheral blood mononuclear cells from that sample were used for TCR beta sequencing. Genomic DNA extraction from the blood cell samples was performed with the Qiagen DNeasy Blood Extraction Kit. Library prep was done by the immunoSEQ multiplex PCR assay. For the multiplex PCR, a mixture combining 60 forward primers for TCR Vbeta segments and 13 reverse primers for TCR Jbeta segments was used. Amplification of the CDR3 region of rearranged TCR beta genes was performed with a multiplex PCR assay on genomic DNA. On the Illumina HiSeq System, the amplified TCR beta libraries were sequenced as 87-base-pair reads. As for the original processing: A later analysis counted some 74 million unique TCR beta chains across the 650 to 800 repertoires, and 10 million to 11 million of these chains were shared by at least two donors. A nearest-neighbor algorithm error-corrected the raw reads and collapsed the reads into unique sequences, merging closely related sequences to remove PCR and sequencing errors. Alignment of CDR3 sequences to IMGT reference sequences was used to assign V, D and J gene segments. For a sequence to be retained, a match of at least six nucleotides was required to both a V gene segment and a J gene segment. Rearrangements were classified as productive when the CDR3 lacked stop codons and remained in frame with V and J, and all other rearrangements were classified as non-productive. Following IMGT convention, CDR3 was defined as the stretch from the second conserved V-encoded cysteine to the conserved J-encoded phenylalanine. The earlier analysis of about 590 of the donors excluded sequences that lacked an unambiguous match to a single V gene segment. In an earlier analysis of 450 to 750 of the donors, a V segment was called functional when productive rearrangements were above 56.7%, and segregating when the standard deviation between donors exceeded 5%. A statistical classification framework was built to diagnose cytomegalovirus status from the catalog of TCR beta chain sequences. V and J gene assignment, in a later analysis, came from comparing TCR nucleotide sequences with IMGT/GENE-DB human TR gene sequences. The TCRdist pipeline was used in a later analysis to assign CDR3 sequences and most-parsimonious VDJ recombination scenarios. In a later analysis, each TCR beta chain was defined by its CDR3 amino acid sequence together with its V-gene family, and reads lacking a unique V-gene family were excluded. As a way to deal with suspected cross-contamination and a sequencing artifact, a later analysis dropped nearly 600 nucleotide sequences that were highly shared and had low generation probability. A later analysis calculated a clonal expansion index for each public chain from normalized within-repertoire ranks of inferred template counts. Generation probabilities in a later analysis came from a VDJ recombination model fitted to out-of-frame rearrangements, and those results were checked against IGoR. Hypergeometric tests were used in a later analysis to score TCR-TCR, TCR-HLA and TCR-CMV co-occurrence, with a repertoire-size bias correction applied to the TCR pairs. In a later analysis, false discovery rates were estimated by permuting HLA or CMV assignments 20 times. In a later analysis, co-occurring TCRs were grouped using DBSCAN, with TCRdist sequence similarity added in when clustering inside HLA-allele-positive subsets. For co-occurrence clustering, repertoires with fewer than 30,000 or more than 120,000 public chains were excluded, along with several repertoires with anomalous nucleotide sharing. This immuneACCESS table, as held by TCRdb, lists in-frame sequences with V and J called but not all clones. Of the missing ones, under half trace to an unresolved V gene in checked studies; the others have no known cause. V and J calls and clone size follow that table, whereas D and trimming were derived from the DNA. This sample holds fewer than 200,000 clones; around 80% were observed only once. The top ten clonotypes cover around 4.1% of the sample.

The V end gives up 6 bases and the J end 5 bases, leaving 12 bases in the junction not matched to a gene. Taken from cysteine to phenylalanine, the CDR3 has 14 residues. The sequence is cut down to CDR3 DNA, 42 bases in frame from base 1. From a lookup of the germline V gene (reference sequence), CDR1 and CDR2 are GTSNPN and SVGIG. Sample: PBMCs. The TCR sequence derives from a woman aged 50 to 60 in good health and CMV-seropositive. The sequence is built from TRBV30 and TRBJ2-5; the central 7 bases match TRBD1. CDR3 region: CACSKTGVVETQYF. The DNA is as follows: TGTGCCTGCTCGAAAACAGGGGTGGTCGAGACCCAGTACTTC.